The sequence of this TCR beta chain was determined in a study of CXCR3-negative and CXCR3-positive naive CD8 T cells. With regard to this clonotype: Its specificity is unknown.

Study results and limitations: Diversity ran similarly high across both naive subsets but far lower in memory CD8+ cells. Comparison of naive subsets found surface CD5 to be comparable, and TCR strength was inferred on the basis of TRB CDR3 properties. Similar TRBV-TRBJ gene usage was seen in naive CXCR3-negative and CXCR3-positive cells, but not in memory cells.

All TRB cDNA libraries came from 5' RACE performed with UMI labels. From the 5' RACE reads, TCRdb lists one entry per CDR3 protein and no DNA. This sample's clone table lists around 81,000 distinct CDR3 sequences. The naive CD8+ gate required CD45RO-CCR7+CD27+CD95- phenotype. The source of this sequence is a human donor in good health. Some clones in this sample may be carry-over from other donors' samples. Sequencing was done on a sample of naive CXCR3- CD8+ T cells from blood. The subset was: CD45RO-CCR7+CD27+CD95- naive CD8+ T cells lacking CXCR3 (TNR3-).

This CDR3 reads CAISESLNGQGWNEQFF. This chain joins TRBV10-3 and TRBJ2-1; there is no DNA to check the TCRdb D call of TRBD1. Germline V gives CDR1 ENHRY, CDR2 SYGVKD. The CDR3 has 17 amino acids.